This is a list of T cell receptor beta chains from one sample in a study of blood T cell repertoires in COVID-19. The protocol was immunoSEQ multiplex PCR, while the TCRdb copy is restricted to in-frame clones and leaves out a portion. The data show 200,000 to 250,000 clones, around nine tenths seen once. Input material: peripheral blood. The receptors originated from a man in his 60s who had recovered from COVID-19. Each CDR3 is given with its conserved first and last residue. Fields, in order: V gene, D gene, CDR3 protein. The D gene is left open where the match is weak.

v_gene: TRBV11-2; d_gene: -; CDR3aa: CASSLAGQKYYGYTF
v_gene: TRBV4-2; d_gene: TRBD2; CDR3aa: CASSPSRTSGVSSYNEQFF
v_gene: TRBV9; d_gene: -; CDR3aa: CASSVNLREGDQETQYF
v_gene: TRBV19; d_gene: TRBD2; CDR3aa: CASSSYSSGYEQYF
v_gene: TRBV6-4; d_gene: -; CDR3aa: CASRRAGGYGYTF
v_gene: TRBV10-3; d_gene: TRBD2; CDR3aa: CAISESTGGQYF
v_gene: TRBV30; d_gene: TRBD1; CDR3aa: CAWSEETGAISGNTIYF
v_gene: TRBV12-3/TRBV12-4; d_gene: TRBD2; CDR3aa: CASSGAGGNEQFF
v_gene: TRBV5-1; d_gene: -; CDR3aa: CASSLGAGDNEQFF
v_gene: TRBV30; d_gene: TRBD2; CDR3aa: CAWSIAGGPDTQYF
v_gene: TRBV19; d_gene: -; CDR3aa: CASSSGYEQYF
v_gene: TRBV18; d_gene: TRBD1; CDR3aa: CASSPLPIQGEGNTGELFF
v_gene: TRBV5-4; d_gene: -; CDR3aa: CASSRGGEGTEAFF
v_gene: TRBV2; d_gene: TRBD1; CDR3aa: CASEEQGATDTQYF
v_gene: TRBV7-6; d_gene: -; CDR3aa: CASSPEVETQYF
v_gene: TRBV5-1; d_gene: -; CDR3aa: CASSSRDTRGVEKLFF
v_gene: TRBV27; d_gene: TRBD1; CDR3aa: CASRGDRGLGNTIYF
v_gene: TRBV19; d_gene: -; CDR3aa: CASTTLRRGPIGEAFF
v_gene: TRBV11-2; d_gene: -; CDR3aa: CASSLVEGSTDTQYF
v_gene: TRBV6-2/TRBV6-3; d_gene: -; CDR3aa: CASSGHSSEQYF
v_gene: TRBV28; d_gene: TRBD2; CDR3aa: CASRGETSGDYEQYF
v_gene: TRBV30; d_gene: TRBD2; CDR3aa: CAWGFTRGLAGWTQYF
v_gene: TRBV4-1; d_gene: -; CDR3aa: CASRGELENTGELFF